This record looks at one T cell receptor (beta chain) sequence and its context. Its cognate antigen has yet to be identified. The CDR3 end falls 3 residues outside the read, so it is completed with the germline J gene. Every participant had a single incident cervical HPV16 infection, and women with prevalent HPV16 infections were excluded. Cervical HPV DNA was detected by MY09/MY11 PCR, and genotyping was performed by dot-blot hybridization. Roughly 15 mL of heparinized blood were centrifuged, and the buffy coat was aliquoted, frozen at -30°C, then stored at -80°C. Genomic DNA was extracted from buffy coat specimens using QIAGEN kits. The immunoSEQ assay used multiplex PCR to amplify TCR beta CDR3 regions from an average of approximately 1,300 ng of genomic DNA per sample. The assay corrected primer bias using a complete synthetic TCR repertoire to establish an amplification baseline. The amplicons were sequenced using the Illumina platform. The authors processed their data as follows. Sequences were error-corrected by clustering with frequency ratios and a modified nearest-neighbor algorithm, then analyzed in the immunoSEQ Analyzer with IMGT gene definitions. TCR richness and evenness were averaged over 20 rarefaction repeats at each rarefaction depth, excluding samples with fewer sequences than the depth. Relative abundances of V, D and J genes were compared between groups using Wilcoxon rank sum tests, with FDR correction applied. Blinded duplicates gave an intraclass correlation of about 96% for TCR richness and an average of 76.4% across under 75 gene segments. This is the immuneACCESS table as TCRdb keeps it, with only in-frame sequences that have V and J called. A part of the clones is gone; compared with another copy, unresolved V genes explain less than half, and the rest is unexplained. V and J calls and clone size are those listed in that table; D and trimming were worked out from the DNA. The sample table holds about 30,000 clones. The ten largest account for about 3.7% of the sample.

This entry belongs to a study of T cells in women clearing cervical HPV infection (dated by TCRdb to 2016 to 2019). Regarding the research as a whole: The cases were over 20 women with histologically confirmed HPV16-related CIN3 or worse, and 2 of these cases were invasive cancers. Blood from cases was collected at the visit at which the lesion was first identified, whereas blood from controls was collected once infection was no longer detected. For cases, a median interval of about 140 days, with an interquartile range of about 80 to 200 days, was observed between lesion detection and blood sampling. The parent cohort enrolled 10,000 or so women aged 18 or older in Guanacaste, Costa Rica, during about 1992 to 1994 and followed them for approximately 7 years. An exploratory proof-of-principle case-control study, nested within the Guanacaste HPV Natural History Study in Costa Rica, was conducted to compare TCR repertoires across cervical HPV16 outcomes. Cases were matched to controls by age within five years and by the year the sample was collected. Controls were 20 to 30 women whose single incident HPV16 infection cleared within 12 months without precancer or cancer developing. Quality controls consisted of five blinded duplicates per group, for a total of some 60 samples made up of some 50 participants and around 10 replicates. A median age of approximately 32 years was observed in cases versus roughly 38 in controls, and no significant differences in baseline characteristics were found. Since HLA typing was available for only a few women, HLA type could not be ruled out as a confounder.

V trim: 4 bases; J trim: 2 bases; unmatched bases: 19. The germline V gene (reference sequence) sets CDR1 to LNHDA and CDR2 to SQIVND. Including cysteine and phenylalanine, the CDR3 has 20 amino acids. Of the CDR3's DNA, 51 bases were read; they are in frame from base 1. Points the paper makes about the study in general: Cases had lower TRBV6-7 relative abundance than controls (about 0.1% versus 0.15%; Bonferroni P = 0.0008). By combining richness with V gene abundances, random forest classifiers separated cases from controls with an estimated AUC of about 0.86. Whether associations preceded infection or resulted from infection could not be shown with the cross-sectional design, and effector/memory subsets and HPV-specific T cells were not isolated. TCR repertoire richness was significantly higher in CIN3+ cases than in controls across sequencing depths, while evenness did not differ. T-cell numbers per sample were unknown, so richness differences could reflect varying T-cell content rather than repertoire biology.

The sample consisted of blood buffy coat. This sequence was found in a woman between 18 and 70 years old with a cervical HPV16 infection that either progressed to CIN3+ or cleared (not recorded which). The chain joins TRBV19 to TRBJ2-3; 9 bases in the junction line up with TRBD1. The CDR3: CASSTLGQGGFPRDTDTQYF. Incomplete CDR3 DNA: TGTGCCAGTAGTACTTTGGGACAGGGCGGATTTCCGAGAGACACAGATACG.